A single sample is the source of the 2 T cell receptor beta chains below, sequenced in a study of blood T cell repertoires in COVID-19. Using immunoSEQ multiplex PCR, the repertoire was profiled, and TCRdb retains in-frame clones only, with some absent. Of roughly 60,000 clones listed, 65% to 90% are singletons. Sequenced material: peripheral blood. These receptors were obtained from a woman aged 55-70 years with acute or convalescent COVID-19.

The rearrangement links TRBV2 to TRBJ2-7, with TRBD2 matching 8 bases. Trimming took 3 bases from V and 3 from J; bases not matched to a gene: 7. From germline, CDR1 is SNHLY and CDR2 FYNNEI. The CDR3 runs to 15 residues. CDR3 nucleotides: TGTGCCAGCAGTGACTGGCGGGGGGCCCGCTACGAGCAGTACTTC. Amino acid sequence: CASSDWRGARYEQYF.

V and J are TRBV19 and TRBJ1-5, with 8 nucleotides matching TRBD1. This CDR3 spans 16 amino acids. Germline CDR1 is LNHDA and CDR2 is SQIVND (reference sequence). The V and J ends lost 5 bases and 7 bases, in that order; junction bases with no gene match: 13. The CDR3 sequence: CASSFTQTGVGQPQHF. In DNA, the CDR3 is TGTGCCAGTAGTTTCACCCAGACAGGGGTTGGCCAGCCCCAGCATTTT.